Sequencing of this T cell receptor beta chain was carried out in a study of blood T cell repertoires in COVID-19. Across the study: Samples came from the United States, Italy and Spain, spanning acute and convalescent COVID-19.

Per the study methods: Amplification with reference gene primers provided the estimates of nucleated cell counts. Here immunoSEQ multiplex PCR was the method, and the copy in TCRdb shows in-frame clones only, minus some. V and J calls and clone size come straight from that table; D and trimming were deduced from the DNA. This sample yields 200,000 to 300,000 clones, of which 70% to 90% are seen a single time; less than 4% belongs to the top ten. CDR1 is MGHRA, CDR2 YSYEKL, per germline. V was trimmed by 4 bases and J by 2 bases, leaving 18 bases between them. This CDR3 has 17 amino acids. This sequence joins TRBV4-1 and TRBJ2-1, with D perhaps matching TRBD1 (7 bases). Material for sequencing was peripheral blood. The origin of this receptor is a woman in her 30s who had recovered from COVID-19. CDR3 protein: CASSPSPEGAPYNEQFF. The CDR3 region has the DNA TGCGCCAGCAGCCCCTCGCCGGAGGGGGCCCCCTACAATGAGCAGTTCTTC.